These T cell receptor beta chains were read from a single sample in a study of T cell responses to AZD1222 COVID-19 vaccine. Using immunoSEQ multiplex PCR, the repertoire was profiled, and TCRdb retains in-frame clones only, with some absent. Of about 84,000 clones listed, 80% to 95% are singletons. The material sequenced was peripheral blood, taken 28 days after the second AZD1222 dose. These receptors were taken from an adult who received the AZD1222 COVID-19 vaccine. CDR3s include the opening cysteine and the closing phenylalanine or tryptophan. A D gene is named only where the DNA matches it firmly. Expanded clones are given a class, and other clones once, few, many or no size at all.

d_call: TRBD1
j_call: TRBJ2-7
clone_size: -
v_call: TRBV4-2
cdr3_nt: TGTGCCACGGAAACCGATTACAGGGGTTTCTCCTACGAGCAGTACTTC
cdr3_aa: CATETDYRGFSYEQYF

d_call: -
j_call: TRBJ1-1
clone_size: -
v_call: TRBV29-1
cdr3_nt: TGCAGCGGCCGGGGTGGGAACACTGAAGCTTTCTTT
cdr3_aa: CSGRGGNTEAFF

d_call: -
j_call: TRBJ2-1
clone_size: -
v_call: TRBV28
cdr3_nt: TGTGCCAGCAGTTCGGAGAGACCCCCTAGGCGCCTCGATGAGCAGTTCTTC
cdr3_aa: CASSSERPPRRLDEQFF

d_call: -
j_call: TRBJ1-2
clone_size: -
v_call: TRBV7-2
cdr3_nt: TGTGCCAGCAGCTTAGGATATTCAGGGACCGGCTACACCTTC
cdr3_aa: CASSLGYSGTGYTF

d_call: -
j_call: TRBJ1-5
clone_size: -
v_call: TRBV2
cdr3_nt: TGTGCCAGCGTAGGGCAGGAAGATCAGCCCCAGCATTTT
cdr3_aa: CASVGQEDQPQHF

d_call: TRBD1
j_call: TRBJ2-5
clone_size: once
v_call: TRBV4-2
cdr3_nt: TGTGCCAGCAGCCAAGATGGGACAGCAAAAGAGACCCAGTACTTC
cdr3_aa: CASSQDGTAKETQYF

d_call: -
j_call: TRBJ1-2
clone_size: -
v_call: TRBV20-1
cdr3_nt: TGCAGTGCTAGAATGGGGGGCTACACCTTC
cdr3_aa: CSARMGGYTF

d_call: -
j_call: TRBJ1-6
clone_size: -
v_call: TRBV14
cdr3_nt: TGTGCCAGCAGCCGGGGACCACGGGGTTCACCCCTCCACTTT
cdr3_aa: CASSRGPRGSPLHF

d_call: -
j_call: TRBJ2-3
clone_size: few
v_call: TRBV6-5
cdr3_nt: TGTGCCAGCAGGAATTCAGGGGCTAGCACAGATACGCAGTATTTT
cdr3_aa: CASRNSGASTDTQYF

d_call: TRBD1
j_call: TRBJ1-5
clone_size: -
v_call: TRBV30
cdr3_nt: TGTGCCTGGGATTCGACAGGGCGCAATCAGCCCCAGCATTTT
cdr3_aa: CAWDSTGRNQPQHF

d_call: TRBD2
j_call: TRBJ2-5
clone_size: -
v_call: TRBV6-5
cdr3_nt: TGTGCCAGCAGTTACTCGACTAGCGGGCTTCAAGAGACCCAGTACTTC
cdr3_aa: CASSYSTSGLQETQYF

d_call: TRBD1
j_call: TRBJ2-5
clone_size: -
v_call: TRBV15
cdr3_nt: TGTGCCACCATCGGGACAGAACAAGAGACCCAGTACTTC
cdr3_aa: CATIGTEQETQYF

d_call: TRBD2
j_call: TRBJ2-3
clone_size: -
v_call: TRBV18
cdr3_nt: TGTGCCAGCTCACCCGCTAGCGGGAGGGCGACAGATACGCAGTATTTT
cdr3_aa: CASSPASGRATDTQYF

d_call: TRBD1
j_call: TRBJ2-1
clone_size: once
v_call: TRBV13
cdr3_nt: TGTGCCAGCAGCTCTGGGACAGGGGGTTGGAATGAGCAGTTCTTC
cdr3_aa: CASSSGTGGWNEQFF

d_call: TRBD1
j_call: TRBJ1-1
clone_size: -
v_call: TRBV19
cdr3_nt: TGTGCCAGTACCAAACAGGGGAGCACTGAAGCTTTCTTT
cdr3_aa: CASTKQGSTEAFF

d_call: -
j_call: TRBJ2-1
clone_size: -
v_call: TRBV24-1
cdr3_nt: TGTGCCACCAGTGAACGCGGGGCCCGGTACAATGAGCAGTTCTTC
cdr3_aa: CATSERGARYNEQFF

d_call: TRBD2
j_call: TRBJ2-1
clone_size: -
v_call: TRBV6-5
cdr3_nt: TGTGCCAGCAGCCCCGGGACTAGCAGTGTGAATGAGCAGTTCTTC
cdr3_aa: CASSPGTSSVNEQFF

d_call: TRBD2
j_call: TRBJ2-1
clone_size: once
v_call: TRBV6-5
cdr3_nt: TGTGCCAGCAGTTACTCGTCAGCGGGAGCCTACAATGAGCAGTTCTTC
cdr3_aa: CASSYSSAGAYNEQFF

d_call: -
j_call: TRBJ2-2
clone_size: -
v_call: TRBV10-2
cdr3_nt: TGCGCCAGCAGCCGGGACGTACAGGGAAGCGGGGAGCTGTTTTTT
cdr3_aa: CASSRDVQGSGELFF

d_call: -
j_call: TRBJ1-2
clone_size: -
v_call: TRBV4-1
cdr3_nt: TGCGCCAGCAGCCAAGATTGGAGTAGGGTATTCTATGGCTACACCTTC
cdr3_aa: CASSQDWSRVFYGYTF

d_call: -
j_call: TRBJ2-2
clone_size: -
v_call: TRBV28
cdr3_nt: TGTGCCAGCAGCCCTCAACCGAGGAACACCGGGGAGCTGTTTTTT
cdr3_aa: CASSPQPRNTGELFF

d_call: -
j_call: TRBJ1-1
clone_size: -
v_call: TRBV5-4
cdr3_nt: TGTGCCAGCAGCCGGCCGAACACTGAAGCTTTCTTT
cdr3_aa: CASSRPNTEAFF